The rows below give T cell receptor beta chains drawn from one sample of a study of blood T cell repertoires in COVID-19. Clones were read by immunoSEQ multiplex PCR, and TCRdb kept only the in-frame ones, dropping some. This table holds 200,000 to 250,000 clones, 70% to 90% found once. Sequenced material: peripheral blood. The receptor set was obtained from a man in his forties with acute or convalescent COVID-19. Each CDR3 is given with its conserved first and last residue. The D gene is left open where the match is weak. Only part of the rows carry a size: once, few, many, or a class if the clone is expanded.

.	TRBV20-1	TRBJ1-5	.	TGCAGTGCGGGGACAAGTCAGCCCCAGCATTTT	CSAGTSQPQHF
TRBD2	TRBV30	TRBJ2-3	.	TGTGCCTCATCGAAGACTAGCGGCTTCGAAGATACGCAGTATTTT	CASSKTSGFEDTQYF
.	TRBV6-6	TRBJ1-3	once	TGTGCCAGCAGGCCCGGCAGGGGCTCCTCTGGAAACACCATATATTTT	CASRPGRGSSGNTIYF
TRBD1	TRBV25-1	TRBJ2-2	.	TGTGCCAGCAGTGGGACAGGGCGCACCGGGGAGCTGTTTTTT	CASSGTGRTGELFF
.	TRBV6-6	TRBJ1-1	few	TGTGCCAGCACCATGGACGGCGGACTTAACACTGAAGCTTTCTTT	CASTMDGGLNTEAFF
TRBD2	TRBV29-1	TRBJ2-5	.	TGCAGCGTGCTCGGGTTGGGGGGGGAGACCCAGTACTTC	CSVLGLGGETQYF
.	TRBV2	TRBJ1-2	.	TGTGCCAGCGTGAGGAGGGAGCTAACTAACTATGGCTACACCTTC	CASVRRELTNYGYTF
.	TRBV5-1	TRBJ1-1	.	TGCGCCAGCAGCTTGGGTGGTTCACAGATAGAAGCTTTCTTT	CASSLGGSQIEAFF
TRBD1	TRBV24-1	TRBJ1-4	.	TGTGCCACCAGTGATTCCGGACAGGGCCGCGAAAAACTGTTTTTT	CATSDSGQGREKLFF
.	TRBV6-5	TRBJ1-5	few	TGTGCCAGCAGTAACCTTGACGGGAATCAGCCCCAGCATTTT	CASSNLDGNQPQHF
TRBD2	TRBV11-2	TRBJ2-1	.	TGTGCCAGCAGCTTTATTGCGGGGGGCTATTACAATGAGCAGTTCTTC	CASSFIAGGYYNEQFF
TRBD1	TRBV10-3	TRBJ2-2	.	TGTGCCGTCGACCCGACAGGGGCGGCCGGGGAGCTGTTTTTT	CAVDPTGAAGELFF
.	TRBV7-3	TRBJ1-1	.	TGTGCCAGCAGCTTCGGCGGGAATACTGAAGCTTTCTTT	CASSFGGNTEAFF
.	TRBV5-1	TRBJ2-7	.	TGCGCCAGCAGCTTGAACACAGGCGGCGAGCAGTACTTC	CASSLNTGGEQYF
TRBD2	TRBV7-9	TRBJ2-3	.	TGTGCCAGCAGCGGAGGACTAGCGGGGGAGTATCCAGATACGCAGTATTTT	CASSGGLAGEYPDTQYF
.	TRBV3-1/TRBV3-2	TRBJ2-3	.	TGTGCCAGCAGCCGGAGATTAGCTGAGGCAGATACGCAGTATTTT	CASSRRLAEADTQYF
TRBD2	TRBV5-6	TRBJ2-1	.	TGTGCCAGCAGTTCCGGGGTAGCGGGGGGGCCGTACAATGAGCAGTTCTTC	CASSSGVAGGPYNEQFF
.	TRBV5-4	TRBJ1-5	.	TGTGCCAGCAGCTTCGGGGGGGCTGGGGGCAATCAGCCCCAGCATTTT	CASSFGGAGGNQPQHF
.	TRBV2	TRBJ2-7	few	TGTGCCAGCAGACGGGACACGACCTACGAGCAGTACTTC	CASRRDTTYEQYF
.	TRBV7-2	TRBJ1-4	.	TGTGCCAGCAGCTCCCCTGGGAGGGCAGGTGAAAAACTGTTTTTT	CASSSPGRAGEKLFF
.	TRBV28	TRBJ1-1	.	TGTGCCAGCAGCAACAGGGTATCAGGAGCTTTCTTT	CASSNRVSGAFF
.	TRBV7-6	TRBJ2-2	once	TGTGCCAGCAGCCTAGTGGCCGCCGGGGAGCTGTTTTTT	CASSLVAAGELFF
TRBD2	TRBV28	TRBJ2-7	few	TGTGCCAGCAGTTTATATATCGGGGGGGCCTACGAGCAGTACTTC	CASSLYIGGAYEQYF
.	TRBV12-3/TRBV12-4	TRBJ2-7	.	TGTGCCAGCAGTTTTCAGACAGCCTACGAGCAGTACTTC	CASSFQTAYEQYF
.	TRBV27	TRBJ1-4	.	TGTGCCAGCAGTCCGAGAAAACTGTTTTTT	CASSPRKLFF
.	TRBV4-2	TRBJ2-7	many	TGTGCCAGCAGCCCCTCAGGGGACGAGCAGTACTTC	CASSPSGDEQYF